This T cell receptor beta chain was sequenced for a study of T cell changes during pregnancy in multiple sclerosis. Profiled with immunoSEQ multiplex PCR; TCRdb holds only in-frame clones, not every one. This sample has approximately 59,000 clones, with 91% found just once. Trimming removed 7 bases at V and 5 bases at J, with 12 bases between. The CDR3 contains 14 residues. In germline, CDR1 is LNHDA, CDR2 SQIVND (reference sequence). The TCR comes from a female donor in good health, enrolled as a control in a pregnancy study. The material was peripheral blood, obtained in the third trimester of pregnancy. The chain joins TRBV19 to TRBJ1-6, with D hard to call. This chain's CDR3 is CASTGRGNNSPLHF. Written as DNA, the CDR3 is TGTGCCAGTACCGGACGGGGAAATAATTCACCCCTCCACTTT. The whole variable domain, filled in from reference TRBV19 and TRBJ1-6, reads DGGITQSPKYLFRKEGQNVTLSCEQNLNHDAMYWYRQDPGQGLRLIYYSQIVNDFQKGDIAEGYSVSREKKESFPLTVTSAQKNPTAFYLCASTGRGNNSPLHFGNGTRLTVT.